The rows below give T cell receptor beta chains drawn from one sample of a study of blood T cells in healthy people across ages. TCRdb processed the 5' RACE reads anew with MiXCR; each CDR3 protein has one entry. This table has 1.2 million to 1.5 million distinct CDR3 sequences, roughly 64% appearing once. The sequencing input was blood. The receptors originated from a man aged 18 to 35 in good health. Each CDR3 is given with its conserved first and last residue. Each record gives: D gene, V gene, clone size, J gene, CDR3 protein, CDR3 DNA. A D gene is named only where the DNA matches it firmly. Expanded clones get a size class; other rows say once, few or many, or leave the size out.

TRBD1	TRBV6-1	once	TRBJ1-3	CASSQTGTAGNTIYF	TGTGCCAGCAGCCAAACTGGGACAGCTGGAAACACCATATATTTT
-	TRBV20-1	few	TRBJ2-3	CSAPQADTDTQYF	TGCAGTGCTCCCCAAGCCGACACAGATACGCAGTATTTT
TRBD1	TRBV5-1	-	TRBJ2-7	CASSLGGQGHYEQYF	TGCGCCAGCAGCTTGGGGGGACAGGGGCACTACGAGCAGTACTTC
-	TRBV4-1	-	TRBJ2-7	CTSSQVGGNEQYF	TGCACCAGCAGCCAAGTGGGCGGTAACGAGCAGTACTTC
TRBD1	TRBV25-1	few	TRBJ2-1	CASGQGNEQFF	TGTGCCAGCGGACAGGGGAATGAGCAGTTCTTC
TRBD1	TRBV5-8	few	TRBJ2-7	CASSPDRGYYNEQYF	TGTGCCAGCAGCCCTGACAGGGGATACTACAATGAGCAGTACTTC
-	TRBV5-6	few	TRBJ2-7	CASSVRDYSYEQYF	TGTGCCAGCAGCGTCCGGGATTACTCCTACGAGCAGTACTTC
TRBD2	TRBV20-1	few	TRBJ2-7	CSASGGGYEQYF	TGCAGTGCTAGCGGGGGGGGCTACGAGCAGTACTTC
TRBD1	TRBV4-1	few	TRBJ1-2	CASSQVGTGGYGYTF	TGCGCCAGCAGCCAAGTAGGGACAGGGGGCTATGGCTACACCTTC
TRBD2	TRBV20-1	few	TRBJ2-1	CSAMGGSGSEEQFF	TGCAGTGCTATGGGAGGGAGCGGGTCCGAGGAGCAGTTCTTC
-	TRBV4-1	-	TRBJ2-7	CASSQVPLSYEQYF	TGCGCCAGCAGTCAAGTGCCTCTGTCCTACGAGCAGTACTTC
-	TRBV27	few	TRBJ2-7	CASSLSGGEAYEQYF	TGTGCCAGCAGTTTATCGGGCGGGGAGGCCTACGAGCAGTACTTC
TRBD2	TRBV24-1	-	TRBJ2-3	CATSDGGLAVPDTQYF	TGTGCCACCAGTGATGGGGGACTAGCCGTGCCAGATACGCAGTATTTT
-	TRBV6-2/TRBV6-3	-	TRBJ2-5	CASSCASEQYF	TGTGCCAGCAGTTGTGCATCGGAGCAGTACTTC
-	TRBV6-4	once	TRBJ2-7	CASSQDTGFGEQYF	TGTGCCAGCAGTCAAGACACAGGGTTTGGCGAGCAGTACTTC
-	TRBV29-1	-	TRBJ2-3	CSVAGRDTDTQYF	TGCAGCGTTGCGGGACGGGACACAGATACGCAGTATTTT
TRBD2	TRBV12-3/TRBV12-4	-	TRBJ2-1	CASRPSGGSVNEQFF	TGTGCCAGCAGACCCTCCGGCGGGAGTGTCAATGAGCAGTTCTTC
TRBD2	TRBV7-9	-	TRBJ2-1	CASNGGLDNEQFF	TGTGCCAGCAACGGGGGACTAGACAATGAGCAGTTCTTC
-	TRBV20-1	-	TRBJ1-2	CSAGTLPGYTF	TGCAGTGCTGGGACCCTCCCTGGCTACACCTTC
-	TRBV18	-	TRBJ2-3	CASSPGAGSSTDTQYF	TGTGCCAGCTCACCGGGGGCGGGATCTAGCACAGATACGCAGTATTTT
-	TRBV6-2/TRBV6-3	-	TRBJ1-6	CASRRNSPLHF	TGTGCCAGCAGAAGGAATTCACCCCTCCACTTT
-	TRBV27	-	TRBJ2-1	CASKGDSYNEQFF	TGTGCCAGCAAAGGGGACTCCTACAATGAGCAGTTCTTC
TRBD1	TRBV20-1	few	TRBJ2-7	CSASRQGGYEQYF	TGCAGTGCTAGCCGACAGGGCGGGTACGAGCAGTACTTC
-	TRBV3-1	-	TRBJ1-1	CASSQVFGGDAFF	TGTGCCAGCAGCCAAGTGTTCGGGGGGGACGCTTTCTTT
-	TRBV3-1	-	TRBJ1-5	CASSQGQAEPQHF	TGTGCCAGCAGCCAAGGCCAGGCGGAGCCCCAGCATTTT
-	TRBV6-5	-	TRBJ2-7	CASSYGLGHDSYEQYF	TGTGCCAGCAGTTACGGTTTGGGGCATGACTCCTACGAGCAGTACTTC
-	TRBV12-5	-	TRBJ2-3	CASGLMGPDTQYF	TGTGCTAGTGGTTTGATGGGCCCGGATACGCAGTATTTT
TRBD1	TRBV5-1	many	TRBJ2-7	CASSLTGDYEQYF	TGTGCCAGCAGCTTAACAGGGGACTACGAGCAGTACTTC
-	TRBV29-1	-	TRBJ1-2	CSVRQPLANYGYTF	TGCAGCGTCAGGCAACCCTTAGCTAACTATGGCTACACCTTC
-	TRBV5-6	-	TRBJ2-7	CASSLLPRGHYEQYF	TGTGCCAGCAGCTTACTTCCGCGGGGCCACTACGAGCAGTACTTC
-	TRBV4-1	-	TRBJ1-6	CASSQEGPDAGRRSPLHF	TGCGCCAGCAGCCAAGAGGGTCCCGACGCAGGGCGTAGGTCACCCCTCCACTTT
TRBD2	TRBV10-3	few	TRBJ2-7	CAISDQTSVTYEQYF	TGTGCCATCAGTGATCAGACTAGCGTAACCTACGAGCAGTACTTC
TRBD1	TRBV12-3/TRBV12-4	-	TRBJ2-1	CASSVSERDREFF	TGTGCCAGCAGTGTATCCGAAAGGGACAGGGAGTTCTTC
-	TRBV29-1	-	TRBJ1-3	CSVTGTSGNTIYF	TGCAGCGTTACCGGGACCTCTGGAAACACCATATATTTT
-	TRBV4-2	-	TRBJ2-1	CASSQGTLGNEQFF	TGTGCCAGCAGCCAAGGGACTTTGGGGAATGAGCAGTTCTTC
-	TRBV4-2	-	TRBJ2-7	CASSQENRGTYEQYF	TGTGCCAGCAGCCAAGAAAATCGAGGTACCTACGAGCAGTACTTC
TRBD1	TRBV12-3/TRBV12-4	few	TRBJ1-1	CASSGQGGSEAFF	TGTGCCAGCAGTGGCCAGGGGGGATCTGAAGCTTTCTTT
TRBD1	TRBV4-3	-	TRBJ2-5	CASSQDGTGVAETQYF	TGCGCCAGCAGCCAAGATGGGACAGGGGTAGCAGAGACCCAGTACTTC
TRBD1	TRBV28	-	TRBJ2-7	CASSLLSRGRQEQYF	TGTGCCAGCAGTTTACTGTCCAGGGGGAGACAGGAGCAGTACTTC
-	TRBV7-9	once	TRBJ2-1	CASSLALNDEQFF	TGTGCCAGCAGCTTAGCGTTGAATGATGAGCAGTTCTTC
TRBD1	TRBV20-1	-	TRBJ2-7	CSALGQGSSYEQYF	TGCAGTGCCCTGGGACAGGGATCCTCCTACGAGCAGTACTTC
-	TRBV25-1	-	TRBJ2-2	CASSEPRLGNTGELFF	TGTGCCAGCAGTGAACCGCGCCTAGGGAACACCGGGGAGCTGTTTTTT
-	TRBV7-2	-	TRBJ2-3	CASSYGDTYTDTQYF	TGTGCCAGCAGCTACGGGGACACGTACACAGATACGCAGTATTTT
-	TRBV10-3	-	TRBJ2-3	CAISEEGSSTDTQYF	TGTGCCATCAGTGAGGAGGGGTCTAGCACAGATACGCAGTATTTT
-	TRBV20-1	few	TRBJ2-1	CSAQMLTYNEQFF	TGCAGTGCTCAAATGCTTACCTACAATGAGCAGTTCTTC
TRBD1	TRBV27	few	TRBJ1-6	CASSTGVYNSPLHF	TGTGCCAGCAGCACAGGGGTCTATAATTCACCCCTCCACTTT
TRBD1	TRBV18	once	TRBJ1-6	CASSPADRGNSPLHF	TGTGCCAGCTCACCAGCCGACAGGGGCAATTCACCCCTCCACTTT
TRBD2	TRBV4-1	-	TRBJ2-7	CASSPLAGRFYEQYF	TGCGCCAGCAGCCCCTTAGCGGGCCGCTTCTACGAGCAGTACTTC
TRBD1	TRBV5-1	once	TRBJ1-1	CASRDRGQVDTEAFF	TGCGCCAGCAGGGACAGGGGGCAGGTGGACACTGAAGCTTTCTTT
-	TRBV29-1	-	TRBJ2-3	CSAQRGNTDTQYF	TGCAGCGCCCAAAGGGGGAACACAGATACGCAGTATTTT
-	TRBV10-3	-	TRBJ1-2	CAISESLGSTYGYTF	TGTGCCATCAGTGAGTCGCTGGGCTCGACCTATGGCTACACCTTC
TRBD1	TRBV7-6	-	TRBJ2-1	CASSPGTDAGNEQFF	TGTGCCAGCAGCCCGGGGACAGATGCTGGGAATGAGCAGTTCTTC
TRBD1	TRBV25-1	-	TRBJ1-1	CASSDAWDRSMNTEAFF	TGTGCCAGCAGTGATGCTTGGGACAGATCCATGAACACTGAAGCTTTCTTT
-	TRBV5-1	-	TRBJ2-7	CASSYGRTGEQYF	TGCGCCAGCAGCTACGGAAGAACGGGCGAGCAGTACTTC
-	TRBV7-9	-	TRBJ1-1	CASSPLMGRSPSPTEAFF	TGTGCCAGCAGCCCACTCATGGGACGGAGCCCCTCCCCCACTGAAGCTTTCTTT
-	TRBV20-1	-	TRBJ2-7	CSARPQSQYEQYF	TGCAGTGCTAGACCCCAAAGCCAGTACGAGCAGTACTTC
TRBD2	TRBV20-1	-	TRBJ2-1	CSARLAGPVYNEQFF	TGCAGTGCCAGACTAGCGGGGCCAGTCTACAATGAGCAGTTCTTC